The sequence of this T cell receptor (beta chain) was determined in a study of vaccination and CD4 T cells after COVID-19. As for treatment: approximately nine-day PBMC culture with coronavirus spike peptide pools or control peptides (ViraFEST assay). Samples of CD4+ T cells were obtained from the unexposed donor before the COVID-19 pandemic (2011-2018). To note about this clonotype: Its specificity is unknown.

The J segment lost 9 bases and the V segment lost 4 bases, leaving 6 bases of the junction unmatched. The CDR3 runs to 12 residues. The germline V gene has CDR1 SGHTA and CDR2 FQGNSA. With the Oncomine TCR Beta short-read assay, DNA from cultured CD4+ T cells was sequenced. TCRdb reanalysed the PCR reads using MiXCR and keeps one entry per CDR3 protein. The sample shows about 9,500 distinct CDR3 sequences, 45% to 60% of them seen only once. The sequence came from a human donor in good health. The V gene is TRBV7-2, the J gene TRBJ2-7, with TRBD2 matching 7 bases. The source material was CD4+ T cells from blood, cultured in vitro. The CDR3 DNA reads TGTGCCAGCAGCTCTTGGACGGGGGGGCAGTACTTC. This translates into CASSSWTGGQYF.